This T cell receptor (beta chain) appears in the sequencing data of a study of cytomegalovirus exposure and HLA in healthy donors (dated by TCRdb to the late 2010s). A note on the overall study: An earlier analysis of 587 of the donors reported about 260 Gb of sequence data and approximately 120 million unique TCR beta sequences obtained from approximately 180 million T cells. Of the roughly 430 genotyped donors, around 81% fell in the genetic ancestry cluster associated with self-reported Caucasian donors. The study combined high-throughput TCR immunosequencing, statistical association of individual TCRs with disease status, and machine learning to predict cytomegalovirus infection status. Donor age, sex, ethnicity and CMV serostatus were collected together with the repertoire data. In a later analysis, previously published TCR beta repertoires from 550 to 750 donors were re-analyzed and high-resolution HLA genotyping was added so that TCR occurrence patterns could be studied. Among some 400 genotyped donors of the cohort, an average of about 240,000 unique TCR beta nucleotide sequences were sequenced per donor, about a sixth of them non-productive. The study aimed to test whether cataloging public T cell receptors could reveal signatures of past pathogen exposure. The number of typed donors differed by locus: 629-630 for A, B, C, DRB1 and DQB1; 500 to 550 for DQA1; approximately 610 for DPA1; and 400 to 480 for DPB1. In a later genetic analysis, genome-wide SNP genotypes for 398 of the 666 donors were used, and that subset was treated as a discovery cohort. In addition to the first cohort of hundreds of subjects, a separate validation cohort of approximately 110 different subjects was used. Several DR-DQ haplotypes were handled as single units for association and clustering because linkage in the cohort was strong. Rather than using new phenotypic data, the later analysis identified candidate immune exposures from TCR beta sequences and from how often those sequences occurred across donors. An earlier analysis of several hundred of the donors used high-throughput TCR beta sequencing to judge whether each TCR beta V gene segment behaved as functional or pseudogenic. Around 330 gigabases of sequencing data and about 92 million unique TCR sequences made up an early release that covered 640 HLA-typed donors. All discovery cohort repertoires had been generated on a single sequencing platform. The study used immunosequencing to profile the T cell repertoires of several hundred subjects and linked those repertoires to cytomegalovirus serostatus. Class I and class II HLA loci were covered by the typing at four-digit resolution.

Overall study outcomes, separate from this receptor: Most TCR sequences were seen in very few donors, while some public TCRs were found in many individuals. When HLA alleles, especially DR and DQ, strongly co-occurred, attributing TCR associations to individual alleles was difficult. The 87-base-pair reads could not distinguish some IMGT-functional V segments, including TRBV6-2 and TRBV6-3, so those segments were excluded. In vitro tests confirmed that a few of the cytomegalovirus-associated TCR beta chains recognize cytomegalovirus antigens. A later genetic analysis reported fewer N-insertions in productive TCRs among donors in an Asian-associated ancestry cluster than the roughly 620-donor mean. The earlier analysis of fewer than 750 of the donors excluded some 15 rarely observed V segments, including chromosome 9 orphons, because counts were too low. In a later analysis, most CMV-associated TCR beta chains were found to appear HLA-restricted, with HLA associations seemingly driven largely by CMV exposure. An earlier analysis of roughly 570 of the donors showed that most TCR beta V segments appeared in productive rearrangements either about 87% or about 30% of the time, which broadly matched IMGT annotations. A cluster of highly shared sequence variants was judged likely to be a technical artifact of the sequencing pipeline. Only TCR beta chains were sequenced in this cohort, and the absence of alpha or paired-chain data limited detectable features. Because HLA typing was missing for some donors at each locus, association tests included only the typed subset. A further reported finding was that TCR beta sequences accurately predicted the HLA-A and HLA-B alleles for most subjects in the first cohort. CMV serostatus was the only immune exposure information available for the cohort. The classifier was reported to diagnose cytomegalovirus status with high specificity and sensitivity in both the original and validation cohorts. According to a later analysis, TCR association rates differed among HLA loci, with DRB1 alleles showing the most associated TCRs and HLA-C alleles showing the fewest. Roughly uniform sequencing depth across donors was assumed in presence/absence analyses, although this assumption may not hold. In a later analysis, about 16,000 TCR beta sequences were associated with specific HLA alleles at a false discovery rate of 0.05. Correlated functional status among segregating V segments might reflect linkage disequilibrium, but an unknown experimental factor could not be ruled out. A total of fewer than 200 TCR beta chains were listed by the study as associated with cytomegalovirus. In a later analysis, HLA-associated TCR beta chains showed more clonal expansion and lower generation probabilities than non-associated chains that were equally common. According to a later analysis, parvovirus B19, influenza, CMV and Epstein-Barr virus appeared linked to several top co-occurrence clusters. An association between a missense DCLRE1C variant and V-gene and J-gene trimming of TCR beta chains was found in a later genetic analysis and replicated in an independent cohort. The authors suggested that the approach could potentially be extended to other disease states and immunological phenotypes.

The cohort was made up of hundreds of healthy bone marrow donors. At the time of sampling, all cohort members were nominally healthy, though unrecorded immune exposures were likely present. The donor was CMV seropositive and belonged to the group of 250 to 350 seropositive cohort members. Each donor provided a peripheral blood sample, and peripheral blood mononuclear cells were used for TCR beta sequencing. The Qiagen DNeasy Blood Extraction Kit was used to extract genomic DNA from the blood cell samples. The sample holds a few counts of this clone. Its antigen is unknown. Within one base of it there is no much larger clone, and no base qualities were kept. The library relied on the immunoSEQ multiplex PCR assay. For the multiplex PCR, a mixture combining 60 forward primers for TCR Vbeta segments and 13 reverse primers for TCR Jbeta segments was used. A multiplex PCR assay on genomic DNA amplified the CDR3 region of rearranged TCR beta genes. On the Illumina HiSeq System, the amplified TCR beta libraries were sequenced as 87-base-pair reads. The authors processed their data as follows. Across the 500 to 700 repertoires, a later analysis counted about 81 million unique TCR beta chains, about 10 million of which were shared by at least two donors. A nearest-neighbor algorithm error-corrected the raw reads and collapsed the reads into unique sequences, merging closely related sequences to remove PCR and sequencing errors. To assign V, D and J gene segments, CDR3 sequences were aligned to IMGT reference sequences. For a sequence to be retained, a match of at least six nucleotides was required to both a V gene segment and a J gene segment. A rearrangement was called productive if the CDR3 had no stop codons and remained in frame with V and J, and every other rearrangement was called non-productive. CDR3 was defined by IMGT convention, running from the second conserved V-encoded cysteine to the conserved J-encoded phenylalanine. Sequences without an unambiguous match to a single V gene segment were excluded from the earlier analysis of over 500 of the donors. In an earlier analysis of 450 to 700 of the donors, V segments were called functional above 56.7% productive rearrangements and were called segregating when the between-donor standard deviation exceeded 5%. A statistical classification framework was developed to diagnose cytomegalovirus status using the catalog of TCR beta chain sequences. In a later analysis, TCR nucleotide sequences were compared against IMGT/GENE-DB human TR gene sequences so that V and J genes could be assigned. In a later analysis, CDR3 sequences and most-parsimonious VDJ recombination scenarios were assigned using the TCRdist pipeline. In a later analysis, every TCR beta chain was defined by the combination of its CDR3 amino acid sequence and its V-gene family, and reads without a unique V-gene family were dropped. In a later analysis, around 600 highly shared, low-generation-probability nucleotide sequences were removed to address suspected cross-contamination and a sequencing artifact. In a later analysis, a clonal expansion index was calculated for each public chain from normalized within-repertoire ranks of inferred template counts. A later analysis computed generation probabilities with a VDJ recombination model fitted to out-of-frame rearrangements, and checked the results against IGoR. In a later analysis, hypergeometric tests were used to score TCR-TCR, TCR-HLA and TCR-CMV co-occurrence, with a repertoire-size bias correction applied to TCR pairs. To estimate false discovery rates, a later analysis permuted the HLA or CMV assignments 20 times. In a later analysis, co-occurring TCRs were grouped with DBSCAN, and TCRdist sequence similarity was added when clustering was performed within HLA-allele-positive subsets. Repertoires with fewer than 30,000 or more than 120,000 public chains, plus five repertoires with anomalous nucleotide sharing, were excluded from co-occurrence clustering. Held by TCRdb, this immuneACCESS table contains in-frame sequences only and omits some clones. Under half of the omission traces to an unresolved V gene where checked; the cause of the rest is unknown. V, J and clone size were drawn from that table, and D and trimming were deduced from the DNA. This sample comprises tens of thousands of clones, around a tenth of them detected only once. Jointly, the top ten make up around 25% of the sample.

From V the trimming removes 6 bases and from J it removes 6 bases, while the gene matches leave 11 bases of the junction unaccounted for. The CDR3 contains 15 residues, cysteine and phenylalanine counted. Only CDR3 DNA remains: 45 bases, in frame from the first base. CDR1 and CDR2 (SGHRS, YFSETQ) derive from the germline V gene. The rearranged chain carries TRBV5-1 and TRBJ2-2; 7 middle bases align to TRBD1. The clonotype comes from a man aged 60 to 75 in good health and CMV-seropositive. Sequenced: PBMCs. The CDR3 loop reads CASNPTGQWAGELFF. In nucleotide form, the sequence is TGCGCCAGCAACCCCACGGGACAGTGGGCCGGGGAGCTGTTTTTT.